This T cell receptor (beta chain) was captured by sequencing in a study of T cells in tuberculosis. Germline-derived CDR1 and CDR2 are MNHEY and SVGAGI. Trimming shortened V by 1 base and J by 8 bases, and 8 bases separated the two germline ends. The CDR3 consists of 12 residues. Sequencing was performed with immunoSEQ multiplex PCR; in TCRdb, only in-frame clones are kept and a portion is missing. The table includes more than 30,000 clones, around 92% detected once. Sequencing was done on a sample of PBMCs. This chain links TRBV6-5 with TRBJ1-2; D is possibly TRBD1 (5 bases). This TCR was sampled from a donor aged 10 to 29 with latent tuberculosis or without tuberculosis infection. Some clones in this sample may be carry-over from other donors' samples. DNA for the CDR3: TGTGCCAGCAGTTACTTTCCAGGGGGCTACACCTTC. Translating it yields CASSYFPGGYTF.